This is a list of T cell receptor beta chains from one sample in a study of shared clonotypes between healthy human individuals. Clones were sequenced by immunoSEQ multiplex PCR, and TCRdb holds only the in-frame ones, with some missing. Found here are approximately 1,500,000 clones, around 95% of them singletons; the top ten hold 1.2%. The sequencing sample was made of naive CD4+ T cells sorted from blood. The source is a man under 40 in good health. Each CDR3 is given with its conserved first and last residue. The D gene is left open where the match is weak.

j_call v_call d_call cdr3_nt cdr3_aa
TRBJ1-1 TRBV28 - TGTGCCAGCAGTTTATACGGGAGTGAAGCTTTCTTT CASSLYGSEAFF
TRBJ2-7 TRBV19 - TGTGCCAGTAGTATTCCAGCTGATTCGGACGAGCAGTACTTC CASSIPADSDEQYF
TRBJ1-3 TRBV2 - TGTGCCAGTCATTCGGACCGGTTAATTTCTGGAAACACCATATATTTT CASHSDRLISGNTIYF
TRBJ2-7 TRBV5-1 - TGCGCCAGCAGCAACCCGGGCTCCTACGAGCAGTACTTC CASSNPGSYEQYF
TRBJ2-5 TRBV5-6 TRBD1 TGTGCCAGCAGCGACCAAGGGGGCGCGCGGGAGACCCAGTACTTC CASSDQGGARETQYF
TRBJ1-4 TRBV15 TRBD1 TGTGCCACCAGCAGAAGGGGACAGGGTTTTGATGAAAAACTGTTTTTT CATSRRGQGFDEKLFF
TRBJ2-5 TRBV18 - TGTGCCAGCTCACCCGGACGTAGGGAGACCCAGTACTTC CASSPGRRETQYF
TRBJ2-1 TRBV6-4 - TGTGCCAGCAGTGACTCGAGTGGGGTGGGGTACAATGAGCAGTTCTTC CASSDSSGVGYNEQFF
TRBJ2-7 TRBV28 TRBD1 TGTGCCAGCAGTGAGGGACAGGGGGTCTACGAGCAGTACTTC CASSEGQGVYEQYF
TRBJ2-1 TRBV9 - TGTGCCAGCAGCTCTGGACAGTCCTACAATGAGCAGTTCTTC CASSSGQSYNEQFF
TRBJ2-1 TRBV29-1 - TGCAGCGTTGAGACCGCCGCAGCTTGGGAGCAGTTCTTC CSVETAAAWEQFF
TRBJ2-6 TRBV4-2 - TGTGCCAGCAGCCAAGATCATGGGGGTAGGGGCTCTGGGGCCAACGTCCTGACTTTC CASSQDHGGRGSGANVLTF
TRBJ2-1 TRBV9 TRBD1 TGTGCCAGCAGCGCAAGTCATGGGACAGGGGTTCAGTTCTTC CASSASHGTGVQFF
TRBJ1-5 TRBV7-9 - TGTGCCAGCAGCTTATTCGGGGAGAATCATCAGCCCCAGCATTTT CASSLFGENHQPQHF